These 18 T cell receptor beta chains were all obtained from the same sample, sequenced in a study of T cell responses to AZD1222 COVID-19 vaccine (dated by TCRdb to about 2021). The meaning of the sample's time point label: baseline before first vaccination. Preparation of the library involved the immunoSEQ multiplex PCR assay. In its TCRdb copy, this immuneACCESS table keeps in-frame sequences only and misses some clones. Where compared with another copy, unresolved V genes explain less than half of these, and the others have no known cause. The table for this sample lists approximately 110,000 clones; roughly 84% of them were counted only once. In total, the top ten clones hold about 10% of the sample. The material sequenced was peripheral blood, taken on day 0 of AZD1222 vaccination. The receptors here all came from an adult in good health.

Here the CDR3 reads CASSLRTNWAGELFF. CDR3 bases: TGTGCCAGCAGCTTAAGGACCAATTGGGCCGGGGAGCTGTTTTTT. The rearrangement uses TRBV7-2 and TRBJ2-2, with D unresolved. Germline V gene lookup returns CDR1 SGHTA and CDR2 FQGNSA. The CDR3 runs to 15 residues. V lost 2 bases and J lost 6, with 13 bases in between.

The V and J genes are TRBV6-5 and TRBJ2-3; no clear D. Deletions cut 6 bases from V and 0 bases from J, with 10 bases between. Per the germline V gene, CDR1 is MNHEY and CDR2 is SVGAGI. The CDR3 runs 14 residues. CDR3 loop: CASSHDKSTDTQYF. CDR3 nucleotide sequence: TGTGCCAGCAGCCACGACAAGAGCACAGATACGCAGTATTTT.

The rearrangement uses TRBV29-1 and TRBJ2-7, with 8 bases lining up with TRBD2. Germline V gives CDR1 SQVTM, CDR2 ANQGSEA. CDR3 length: 13 amino acids. The trim removed 7 bases at V and 2 bases at J, leaving 7 bases unmatched. CDR3 DNA sequence: TGCAGCGCAAGCGGGAGTAAGACCTACGAGCAGTACTTC. Translation: CSASGSKTYEQYF.

This chain uses TRBV19 with TRBJ2-7; TRBD1 matches 7 bases. The germline CDR1 and CDR2 sequences are LNHDA and SQIVND (reference sequence). CDR3 length: 15 amino acids. With V trimmed by 0 bases and J by 3 bases, 5 bases remained unmatched. The CDR3 DNA reads TGTGCCAGTAGTATAGAGGGCAGGGGGAACTACGAGCAGTACTTC. Translated: CASSIEGRGNYEQYF.

The V and J genes are TRBV30 and TRBJ2-2; D gene ambiguous. The CDR3 length is 14 residues. With 1 base removed from V and 2 bases from J, the gap between germline ends came to 8 bases. Germline V lookup: CDR1 GTSNPN, CDR2 SVGIG (reference sequence). The chain's CDR3 is CAWSESTNTGELFF. CDR3 nucleotides: TGTGCCTGGAGTGAGTCGACCAACACCGGGGAGCTGTTTTTT.

The V call is TRBV4-1, the J call TRBJ2-7; a possible D gene is TRBD1 (6 bases). Per germline, CDR1 MGHRA and CDR2 YSYEKL. Trimming pared 4 bases from V and 3 bases from J, leaving 16 bases between. This CDR3 has 15 residues. The CDR3 loop is CASSPRIGQLYEQYF. CDR3 sequence (DNA): TGCGCCAGCAGCCCAAGAATTGGACAGCTCTACGAGCAGTACTTC.

The chain carries TRBV5-4 and TRBJ2-5, with 7 positions matching TRBD2. The CDR3 extends over 14 amino acids. Germline V gives CDR1 SGHNT, CDR2 YYREEE (reference sequence). The ends lost 4 bases at V and 5 bases at J; junction bases unmatched: 8. CDR3 protein: CASSPGEGWETQYF. Written as DNA, the CDR3 is TGTGCCAGCAGCCCGGGGGAGGGTTGGGAGACCCAGTACTTC.

J is TRBJ2-5 and V is TRBV5-1; D gene uncertain. This CDR3 region has 13 residues. Germline loops: CDR1 SGHRS, CDR2 YFSETQ. With 0 bases removed from V and 1 base from J, the gap between germline ends came to 4 bases. The CDR3 DNA sequence: TGCGCCAGCAGCTTGGTGGGCCAAGAGACCCAGTACTTC. Translating it yields CASSLVGQETQYF.

The J gene is TRBJ2-7, the V gene TRBV2; D is unclear. Trimming took off 6 bases at V and 0 bases at J, with 9 bases between the two ends. Germline lookup yields CDR1 SNHLY and CDR2 FYNNEI. The CDR3 contains 13 residues. In DNA, the CDR3 is TGTGCCAGCAGGGCATCGAGCTCCTACGAGCAGTACTTC. This codes for CASRASSSYEQYF. The full variable domain, completed using reference TRBV2 and TRBJ2-7, is EPEVTQTPSHQVTQMGQEVILRCVPISNHLYFYWYRQILGQKVEFLVSFYNNEISEKSEIFDDQFSVERPDGSNFTLKIRSTKLEDSAMYFCASRASSSYEQYFGPGTRLTVT.

The chain links TRBV10-1 to TRBJ2-5; D ambiguous. CDR3 size: 16 residues. Germline lookup yields CDR1 WNHNN and CDR2 SYGVQD (reference sequence). V lost 2 bases, J lost 7 bases, and 20 bases lay in between. Here the CDR3 reads CASSEGYTNLWGTQYF. In DNA form, the CDR3 reads TGCGCCAGCAGTGAGGGGTACACCAATTTATGGGGGACCCAGTACTTC.

This chain connects TRBV6-5 to TRBJ1-2; tentative D call: TRBD1 (5 bases). CDR1 MNHEY and CDR2 SVGAGI come from the germline V gene. The CDR3 extends over 14 amino acids. V was pared by 2 bases and J by 3 bases, with 10 bases between. This CDR3 is CASSYADSDYGYTF. The CDR3, as DNA: TGTGCCAGCAGTTACGCTGACAGCGACTATGGCTACACCTTC.

The chain combines TRBV5-1 with TRBJ1-1, with D hard to call. The CDR3 length is 14 residues. V lost 4 bases and J lost 0, with 10 bases in between. Germline assignment: CDR1 SGHRS and CDR2 YFSETQ. As DNA, the CDR3 is TGCGCCAGCAGCCCGAGCAGAGTGAACACTGAAGCTTTCTTT. Translated: CASSPSRVNTEAFF.

The V call is TRBV1, the J call TRBJ2-3; no DNA check was done on the table's D call, TRBD2. TRBV1 is a pseudogene. The CDR3 is 16 amino acids. CDR3 in amino acids: CTSSQDLGLWADTQYF. For the CDR3, the DNA is TGCACCAGCAGCCAAGATTTGGGACTCTGGGCAGATACGCAGTATTTT.

The CDR3 region has the DNA TGTGCCACCAGAGCGGGACAGGGATTCAATGAGCAGTTCTTC. The encoded protein is CATRAGQGFNEQFF. The chain is built from TRBV24-1 and TRBJ2-1; 9 bases agree with TRBD1. The germline V gene encodes CDR1 KGHDR and CDR2 SFDVKD. With V trimmed by 7 bases and J by 6 bases, 6 bases remained unmatched. CDR3 length equals 14 residues.

CDR3 sequence: CASSPRGLDEQYF. The CDR3 region has the DNA TGTGCCAGCAGTCCGAGGGGGCTCGACGAGCAGTACTTC. The chain uses TRBV12-3 or TRBV12-4 and TRBJ2-7; 7 bases line up with TRBD1. Trimming removed 5 bases from V and 5 bases from J; junction bases left unmatched: 6. This CDR3 spans 13 amino acids.

The chain uses TRBV5-5 and TRBJ1-1; 8 positions agree with TRBD1. There are 13 residues in the CDR3. The junction had 6 bases not matched to a gene; V was cut back by 6 bases and J by 5 bases. From germline, CDR1 is SGHKS and CDR2 YYEKEE (reference sequence). CDR3 in DNA: TGTGCCAGCACCCGCCGACAGGGGACTGAAGCTTTCTTT. This gives the protein CASTRRQGTEAFF.

Written as DNA, the CDR3 is TGCGCCAGCAGCTTGGCCAACCCTAGGCTCCATACGCAGTATTTT. Translated, it gives CASSLANPRLHTQYF. V and J are TRBV5-1 and TRBJ2-3; D gene ambiguous. CDR3 length equals 15 residues. Looked up from germline, CDR1 is SGHRS and CDR2 is YFSETQ. Trimming removed 0 bases from V and 7 bases from J, with 15 bases in between.

Here the CDR3 reads CASSYLGAVQETQYF. CDR3 sequence (DNA): TGTGCCAGCAGTTATCTTGGGGCAGTCCAAGAGACCCAGTACTTC. This chain links TRBV6-5 with TRBJ2-5; a weak D match, TRBD1 (5 bases). Germline lookup yields CDR1 MNHEY and CDR2 SVGAGI. With 3 bases removed from V and 1 base from J, the gap between germline ends came to 12 bases. This CDR3 region has 15 residues.